This passage covers 31 T cell receptor beta chains from one sample sequenced in a study of blood T cell repertoires in COVID-19. Only in-frame clones appear in the TCRdb table, and some are missing; sequencing was by immunoSEQ multiplex PCR. This sample has about 500,000 clones, with about 85% found just once. Material for sequencing was PBMCs or T cells enriched from blood (not recorded which). The receptor set was obtained from a woman aged 18-35 years who had recovered from COVID-19.

The V call is TRBV19, the J call TRBJ2-1, with TRBD1 matching 7 bases. The V and J ends lost 2 bases and 6 bases, in that order; junction bases with no gene match: 7. This CDR3 has 15 residues. Germline CDR1 and CDR2: LNHDA and SQIVND (reference sequence). CDR3 sequence: CASSINQGVGNEQFF. The CDR3 coding sequence is TGTGCCAGTAGTATAAATCAGGGGGTCGGCAATGAGCAGTTCTTC.

This rearrangement joins TRBV19 to TRBJ1-5; 8 bases map to TRBD1. V shed 6 bases and J 3 bases; nucleotides not matched to a gene: 10. In germline, CDR1 is LNHDA, CDR2 SQIVND (reference sequence). This CDR3 comprises 16 residues. The CDR3 DNA reads TGTGCCAGTAGCCACGTCCGGACAGGGTACAATCAGCCCCAGCATTTT. Protein: CASSHVRTGYNQPQHF. The entire variable domain, with the rest obtained from reference TRBV19 and TRBJ1-5, is as follows: DGGITQSPKYLFRKEGQNVTLSCEQNLNHDAMYWYRQDPGQGLRLIYYSQIVNDFQKGDIAEGYSVSREKKESFPLTVTSAQKNPTAFYLCASSHVRTGYNQPQHFGDGTRLSIL.

The rearrangement links TRBV14 to TRBJ1-6, with 7 positions matching TRBD1. This CDR3 has 14 residues. Germline CDR1 and CDR2: SGHDN and FVKESK. With V trimmed by 5 bases and J by 8 bases, 6 bases remained unmatched. CDR3 nucleotide sequence: TGTGCCAGCAGCTGGACAGGAGATTATTCACCCCTCCACTTT. This translates into CASSWTGDYSPLHF.

The V gene is TRBV12-5, the J gene TRBJ1-2; D unresolved. Germline CDR1 is LGHNT and CDR2 is FRNRAP. The V end lost 0 bases, the J end lost 11 bases, and 10 bases lay between the germline ends. The CDR3 is made up of 12 amino acids. This CDR3 is CASGLVARRYTF. The CDR3 DNA reads TGTGCTAGTGGTTTGGTAGCTAGGCGGTACACCTTC.

This clone was recorded once. The chain has TRBV6-6 and TRBJ1-3, with D perhaps TRBD1 (6 bases). This CDR3 is built from 16 residues. V gave up 6 bases and J gave up 0 bases, with 15 bases separating them. The germline V gene has CDR1 MNHNY and CDR2 SVGAGI (reference sequence). The CDR3 loop reads CASRIPGGVSGNTIYF. DNA for the CDR3: TGTGCCAGCAGAATCCCGGGGGGCGTCTCTGGAAACACCATATATTTT.

The rearrangement joins TRBV14 to TRBJ1-6, with TRBD1 matching over 7 bases. This CDR3 has 15 residues. The V and J ends lost 0 bases and 9 bases, in that order; junction bases with no gene match: 5. Germline V CDR1 and CDR2: SGHDN, FVKESK. CDR3: CASSQEGTALSPLHF. The CDR3 DNA reads TGTGCCAGCAGCCAAGAGGGGACAGCTCTTTCACCCCTCCACTTT.

The chain uses TRBV28 and TRBJ2-7, with D hard to call. With 6 bases removed from V and 5 bases from J, the gap between germline ends came to 14 bases. The CDR3 is 13 amino acids. CDR1 and CDR2 from the germline V gene are MDHEN and SYDVKM. CDR3 sequence (DNA): TGTGCCAGCAGCACGGTCTACCTGGACGAGCAGTACTTC. It specifies CASSTVYLDEQYF.

This clone has a single count. The rearrangement uses TRBV15 and TRBJ2-1; 10 bases agree with TRBD1. CDR3 length: 16 residues. With V trimmed by 3 bases and J by 7 bases, 9 bases remained unmatched. Germline CDR1 is LNHNV and CDR2 is YYDKDF (reference sequence). The DNA of the CDR3 is TGTGCCACCAGCAGGGTCGAGGGACAGGGGAGGAATGAGCAGTTCTTC. This gives the protein CATSRVEGQGRNEQFF.

The CDR3 loop reads CASSVSSGGETQYF. The CDR3 DNA sequence: TGTGCCAGCAGCGTATCTAGCGGGGGGGAGACCCAGTACTTC. This chain connects TRBV9 to TRBJ2-5, with 11 bases that match TRBD2. Germline lookup yields CDR1 SGDLS and CDR2 YYNGEE. This CDR3 has 14 amino acids. Trimming cost V 1 base and J 5 bases; bases outside gene matches: 1. Looking up the rest from reference TRBV9 and TRBJ2-5 gives the full variable domain: DSGVTQTPKHLITATGQRVTLRCSPRSGDLSVYWYQQSLDQGLQFLIQYYNGEERAKGNILERFSAQQFPDLHSELNLSSLELGDSALYFCASSVSSGGETQYFGPGTRLLVL.

The chain employs TRBV12-3 or TRBV12-4 and TRBJ1-1, with D possibly matching TRBD1 (5 bases). The CDR3 extends over 13 amino acids. Between the trimmed V and J ends, which lost 3 bases and 10 bases, there was a span of 15 bases. CDR3 protein: CASSFGRTQGAFF. The CDR3 DNA reads TGTGCCAGCAGTTTCGGGAGGACGCAGGGAGCTTTCTTT.

This clone came up a few times. The chain links TRBV7-9 to TRBJ1-5; 8 nucleotides match TRBD1. This CDR3 comprises 15 residues. Germline CDR1 and CDR2: SEHNR and FQNEAQ (reference sequence). Germline trimming cut 6 bases from V and 3 bases from J; bases unmatched to any gene: 7. The CDR3 nucleotides read TGTGCCAGCAGTTCTGACAGGGGTAACAATCAGCCCCAGCATTTT. Encoded protein: CASSSDRGNNQPQHF. Filled out from reference TRBV7-9 and TRBJ1-5, the complete variable domain reads DTGVSQNPRHKITKRGQNVTFRCDPISEHNRLYWYRQTLGQGPEFLTYFQNEAQLEKSRLLSDRFSAERPKGSFSTLEIQRTEQGDSAMYLCASSSDRGNNQPQHFGDGTRLSIL.

This rearrangement joins TRBV2 to TRBJ2-7; a weak D match, TRBD1 (5 bases). The ends were cut back, 2 bases at V and 11 bases at J, with 13 bases in the middle. The CDR3 covers 12 residues. CDR1 and CDR2 from the germline V gene are SNHLY and FYNNEI. CDR3 protein: CASSEQVRDEYF. The CDR3 region has the DNA TGTGCCAGCAGTGAACAGGTCAGGGATGAGTACTTC.

Of note for this clone: Other DNA sequences in this sample translate to the same CDR3. The chain uses TRBV4-1 and TRBJ1-1; the match to TRBD1 covers 7 bases. The CDR3 contains 15 residues. The J segment lost 1 base and the V segment lost 0 bases, leaving 2 bases of the junction unmatched. The V gene's germline CDR1 is MGHRA and CDR2 YSYEKL. CDR3 sequence (DNA): TGCGCCAGCAGCCAAGAAACAGGGGCGAACACTGAAGCTTTCTTT. It codes for CASSQETGANTEAFF.

This chain links TRBV11-1 with TRBJ2-3; weak D call: TRBD2 (6 bases). The CDR3 has 12 amino acids. Deletions cut 3 bases from V and 5 bases from J, with 6 bases between. Germline assignment: CDR1 SGHAT and CDR2 FQDESV (reference sequence). The CDR3: CASSLGGDTQYF. Here the CDR3 DNA reads TGTGCCAGCAGCTTGGGAGGAGATACGCAGTATTTT. Based on the CDR3 plus reference TRBV11-1 and TRBJ2-3, the full variable domain is EAEVAQSPRYKITEKSQAVAFWCDPISGHATLYWYRQILGQGPELLVQFQDESVVDDSQLPKDRFSAERLKGVDSTLKIQPAELGDSAMYLCASSLGGDTQYFGPGTRLTVL.

The chain combines TRBV30 with TRBJ2-7; TRBD1 matches at 7 bases. Trimming took 4 bases from V and 2 from J; bases not matched to a gene: 8. This CDR3 comprises 14 residues. Germline V lookup: CDR1 GTSNPN, CDR2 SVGIG (reference sequence). CDR3 coding DNA: TGTGCCTGGAACAGACAGGGCTTGGCCTACGAGCAGTACTTC. This codes for CAWNRQGLAYEQYF.

The chain recombines TRBV11-2 with TRBJ2-5; 8 bases match TRBD2. V shed 7 bases and J 5 bases; nucleotides not matched to a gene: 6. The CDR3 runs to 13 residues. The germline V gene has CDR1 SGHAT and CDR2 FQNNGV. The CDR3 loop reads CASILTGGETQYF. CDR3 in DNA: TGTGCCAGCATTCTAACGGGGGGGGAGACCCAGTACTTC.

The rearrangement links TRBV30 to TRBJ2-3; TRBD2 agrees at 12 bases. V was clipped by 5 bases and J by 4 bases; unmatched bases: 7. Germline CDR1 is GTSNPN and CDR2 is SVGIG (reference sequence). The CDR3 consists of 15 residues. Written as DNA, the CDR3 is TGTGCCTGGGGGATCGGGACTAGCGGGTCAGATACGCAGTATTTT. Translating gives CAWGIGTSGSDTQYF.

This chain joins TRBV19 and TRBJ1-5; D is unclear. Trimming removed 5 bases at V and 2 bases at J, with 16 bases between. CDR3 length equals 16 residues. Germline CDR1 and CDR2: LNHDA and SQIVND (reference sequence). The CDR3 here is CASSPHSLAGNQPQHF. The CDR3 DNA sequence: TGTGCCAGTAGTCCCCATTCTCTAGCGGGCAATCAGCCCCAGCATTTT.

The chain uses TRBV7-3 and TRBJ2-1, with TRBD2 identical over 9 bases. The J segment lost 8 bases and the V segment lost 1 base, leaving 6 bases of the junction unmatched. There are 15 residues in the CDR3. From germline, CDR1 is SGHTA and CDR2 FQGTGA. The CDR3 loop is CASSLNSGGTDEQFF. For the CDR3, the DNA is TGTGCCAGCAGCTTAAACAGCGGGGGGACCGATGAGCAGTTCTTC.

This clone was counted a single time. V and J are TRBV7-9 and TRBJ1-2; TRBD1 aligns across 9 bases. CDR1 and CDR2 (germline): SEHNR, FQNEAQ (reference sequence). The CDR3 is made up of 17 amino acids. J gave up 2 bases and V 3 bases, and 10 bases lay outside the gene matches. The CDR3 sequence is CASSLTTGGPRNYGYTF. CDR3 bases: TGTGCCAGCAGCTTGACGACAGGGGGGCCTAGGAACTATGGCTACACCTTC.

The chain links TRBV5-6 to TRBJ1-4, with 8 positions matching TRBD1. Germline V lookup: CDR1 SGHDT, CDR2 YYEEEE. CDR3 size: 15 residues. The V and J ends lost 5 bases and 7 bases, in that order; junction bases with no gene match: 10. CDR3 DNA: TGTGCCAGCAGGCGAGCCCAGGGGGCTGGTGAAAAACTGTTTTTT. Its protein is CASRRAQGAGEKLFF.

This chain connects TRBV28 to TRBJ1-1, with TRBD1 matching 9 bases. The CDR3 extends over 13 amino acids. Germline V gene lookup returns CDR1 MDHEN and CDR2 SYDVKM. J gave up 10 bases and V 4 bases, and 7 bases lay outside the gene matches. The CDR3 DNA is TGTGCCAGCAGTTCAACAGGGGGCCTTCGAGCTTTCTTT. Its translation: CASSSTGGLRAFF. Using reference TRBV28 and TRBJ1-1 for the parts outside the CDR3, the full variable domain is DVKVTQSSRYLVKRTGEKVFLECVQDMDHENMFWYRQDPGLGLRLIYFSYDVKMKEKGDIPEGYSVSREKKERFSLILESASTNQTSMYLCASSSTGGLRAFFGQGTRLTVV.

CDR3 in amino acids: CASGLSRGSEAFF. CDR3 nucleotides: TGTGCTAGTGGTTTGAGTAGGGGCTCTGAAGCTTTCTTT. This chain links TRBV12-5 with TRBJ1-1, with D perhaps matching TRBD1 (5 bases). The CDR3 is made up of 13 amino acids. Germline loops: CDR1 LGHNT, CDR2 FRNRAP. V was shortened by 2 bases and J by 6 bases, with 10 bases between the two germline ends.

This clone has only one observation. The chain carries TRBV7-2 and TRBJ2-1; D not certain. V was cut by 5 bases and J by 0 bases, with 5 bases left in between. The CDR3 spans 13 residues. The V gene's germline CDR1 is SGHTA and CDR2 FQGNSA. CDR3 in amino acids: CASSLSSYNEQFF. CDR3 coding DNA: TGTGCCAGCAGCCTGAGCTCCTACAATGAGCAGTTCTTC.

This rearrangement joins TRBV21-1 to TRBJ2-7; the table gives TRBD1 as D, unverified against the DNA. TRBV21-1 is designated a pseudogene. The CDR3 is 14 residues long. CDR3: CAGHRHRICYEQYF. CDR3 nucleotides: TGTGCCGGCCACCGACACCGAATTTGCTACGAGCAGTACTTC.

V usage is TRBV24-1 and J usage is TRBJ2-5; 7 positions agree with TRBD1. Per the germline V gene, CDR1 is KGHDR and CDR2 is SFDVKD. The trim removed 4 bases at V and 5 bases at J, leaving 9 bases unmatched. CDR3 length equals 15 residues. The CDR3 DNA sequence: TGTGCCACCAGTGACACAGGGGAAGGAATGGAGACCCAGTACTTC. Translating gives CATSDTGEGMETQYF.

V and J are TRBV3-1 (or the pseudogene TRBV3-2) and TRBJ1-2; 7 nucleotides agree with TRBD1. The junction had 5 bases not matched to a gene; V was cut back by 0 bases and J by 7 bases. Germline values: CDR1 LGHDT, CDR2 YNNKEL (reference sequence). The length of the CDR3 is 14 residues. CDR3 sequence reads: CASSQEGTASGYTF. The CDR3 bases are TGTGCCAGCAGCCAAGAGGGGACAGCCAGTGGCTACACCTTC.

The chain recombines TRBV5-8 with TRBJ2-3; possibly TRBD1 for D (6 bases). CDR1 SGHTS and CDR2 YDEGEE come from the germline V gene. Trimming shortened V by 10 bases and J by 0 bases, and 18 bases separated the two germline ends. The CDR3 loop spans 15 amino acids. CDR3 protein: CAGTLGQSSTDTQYF. CDR3 coding DNA: TGTGCCGGGACCCTAGGACAGTCTAGCACAGATACGCAGTATTTT.

Here the CDR3 DNA reads TGTGCCAGCAGCTTAGAAGGGGCGGATGGCTACACCTTC. Amino acids: CASSLEGADGYTF. The gene calls are TRBV7-9 and TRBJ1-2; a weak D match, TRBD1 (5 bases). From germline, CDR1 is SEHNR and CDR2 FQNEAQ (reference sequence). CDR3 length equals 13 residues. Trimming shortened V by 1 base and J by 6 bases, and 9 bases separated the two germline ends.

The chain has TRBV11-1 and TRBJ1-1, with no clear D. This CDR3 has 13 amino acids. The ends were cut back, 1 base at V and 6 bases at J, with 9 bases in the middle. CDR1 and CDR2 from the germline V gene are SGHAT and FQDESV (reference sequence). The CDR3 region has the DNA TGTGCCAGCAGCTTAGGAGGTTCTGCTGAAGCTTTCTTT. Amino acid sequence: CASSLGGSAEAFF.

This rearrangement joins TRBV25-1 to TRBJ2-7, with TRBD1 matching over 9 bases. The CDR3 covers 14 residues. The V segment lost 4 bases and the J segment 5 bases; nucleotides outside the gene matches: 6. The V gene's germline CDR1 is MGHDK and CDR2 SYGVNS. This CDR3 is CASSGGTGWDEQYF. The DNA of the CDR3 is TGTGCCAGCAGTGGGGGGACAGGGTGGGACGAGCAGTACTTC.